These 31 T cell receptor delta chains were sequenced from one sample in a study of gamma-delta chains in newborns, infants, children. TCRdb fed the reads to CATT. The table has about 16,000 delta-chain clones, roughly 7% seen once. The sample taken for sequencing was blood. Receptors were obtained from a child who was a newborn, infant or young child, either healthy, febrile or measles-vaccinated (not recorded which).

This chain connects TRDV2 to TRDJ3, with 10 bases fitting TRDD3. From germline, CDR1 is GEAIGNYY and CDR2 EKD. V gave up 0 bases and J gave up 0 bases; unmatched junction bases: 7. This CDR3 spans 20 amino acids. The CDR3 loop is CACDTVGPGGYSWDTRQMFF. CDR3 nucleotides: TGTGCCTGTGACACCGTTGGCCCTGGGGGATACTCCTGGGACACCCGACAGATGTTTTTC.

This clone showed up just a few times. This chain links TRDV2 with TRDJ3, with 9 bases lining up with TRDD3. The CDR3 has 18 amino acids. Germline trimming cut 0 bases from V and 9 bases from J; bases unmatched to any gene: 11. Per germline, CDR1 GEAIGNYY and CDR2 EKD. In DNA, the CDR3 is TGTGCCTGTGACACCGGGGGATACCGCTCCCGGGGCACCCGACAGATGTTTTTC. It yields the protein CACDTGGYRSRGTRQMFF.

This clone was seen more than once but under ten times. The J gene is TRDJ3, the V gene TRDV2; no reliable D call. Trimming took off 3 bases at V and 0 bases at J, with 14 bases between the two ends. The CDR3 extends over 18 amino acids. Looked up from germline, CDR1 is GEAIGNYY and CDR2 is EKD. The CDR3 coding sequence is TGTGCCTGTGACCCCGTACAGCGTAGCTCCTGGGACACCCGACAGATGTTTTTC. Translated, it gives CACDPVQRSSWDTRQMFF.

Only a few counts were recorded for this clone. TCRdb shows a much larger clone's protein in place of this DNA's translation, and the two differ at residue 12, likely through a read error; the protein shown is translated from the DNA. The chain joins TRDV2 to TRDJ3; TRDD3 matches at 10 bases. The CDR3 spans 18 residues. Germline V lookup: CDR1 GEAIGNYY, CDR2 EKD. The chain's CDR3 is CACDTGGYGSWGTRQMFF. The CDR3 DNA reads TGTGCCTGTGACACCGGGGGATACGGCTCCTGGGGCACCCGACAGATGTTTTTC.

There are a few counts of this clone. The chain employs TRDV2 and TRDJ3; perhaps TRDD3 as D (5 bases). This CDR3 comprises 18 residues. Germline values: CDR1 GEAIGNYY, CDR2 EKD. V lost 0 bases to trimming and J lost 0 bases, with 11 bases between them. The DNA for the CDR3 is TGTGCCTGTGACACCGCTGGGACCCGCTCCTGGGACACCCGACAGATGTTTTTC. Protein product: CACDTAGTRSWDTRQMFF.

This clone was counted only a few times. A much larger clone lies one base from this, so it may be a read error. This sequence joins TRDV2 and TRDJ1; 11 nucleotides agree with TRDD3. This CDR3 region has 15 residues. Germline CDR1 and CDR2: GEAIGNYY and EKD. In DNA, the CDR3 is TGTGCCTGTGACACCTGGGGGATACGCACCGATAACCTCATCTTT. Amino acids: CACDTWGIRTDNLIF.

In this sample, this clone turned up many times. The TCRdb protein, from a much larger clone, departs from this DNA's translation at residue 8, likely by read error; the protein shown derives from the DNA. This specimen includes other DNA sequences encoding the same CDR3. This chain joins TRDV2 and TRDJ3, with 9 positions matching TRDD3. The length of the CDR3 is 17 residues. After removal of 2 bases from V and 2 bases from J, the junction contained 3 bases not matched to a gene. Germline lookup yields CDR1 GEAIGNYY and CDR2 EKD. The CDR3 DNA follows: TGTGCCTGTGACATACTGGGGGAGACCTGGGACACCCGACAGATGTTTTTC. This gives the protein CACDILGETWDTRQMFF.

As DNA, the CDR3 is TGTGCCTGTGACACTCTTGATGGGGGATACGCGAGCTCCTGGGACACCCGACAGATGTTTTTC. Amino acid sequence: CACDTLDGGYASSWDTRQMFF. V gene TRDV2 combines with J gene TRDJ3; TRDD3 agrees at 11 bases. Germline CDR1 is GEAIGNYY and CDR2 is EKD. The CDR3 is 21 residues long. J gave up 0 bases and V 1 base, and 10 bases lay outside the gene matches.

This clone is medium-sized. This clone may be a read error of a much larger clone one base away. The chain couples TRDV2 to TRDJ3, with 9 positions matching TRDD3. The germline gives CDR1 GEAIGNYY, CDR2 EKD. The CDR3 totals 19 residues. Germline trimming cut 2 bases from V and 0 bases from J; bases unmatched to any gene: 7. The CDR3 DNA reads as TGTGCCTGTGACAAAGTACTGGGGGAGAGCTCCTGGGACACCCGACAGATGTTTTTC. This gives the protein CACDKVLGESSWDTRQMFF.

This sequence joins TRDV2 and TRDJ3; tentatively, D is TRDD2 or TRDD3 (6 bases each). This CDR3 is built from 19 residues. Per germline, CDR1 GEAIGNYY and CDR2 EKD. V dropped 0 bases and J dropped 0 bases, with 14 bases sitting between them. The CDR3 reads CACDTLGVPSSWDTRQMFF. For the CDR3, the DNA is TGTGCCTGTGACACCTTGGGGGTTCCTAGCTCCTGGGACACCCGACAGATGTTTTTC.

V gene TRDV2 combines with J gene TRDJ1; a possible D gene is TRDD3 (6 bases). The germline CDR1 and CDR2 sequences are GEAIGNYY and EKD. The CDR3 covers 15 residues. Trimming left V 0 bases short and J 0 bases short, with 10 bases between. CDR3 loop: CACDTVGGHTDKLIF. The DNA for the CDR3 is TGTGCCTGTGACACCGTCGGGGGACACACCGATAAACTCATCTTT.

The CDR3 loop reads CACDTWGTSGSWDTRQMFF. The CDR3 DNA reads as TGTGCCTGTGACACCTGGGGGACATCGGGCTCCTGGGACACCCGACAGATGTTTTTC. The chain couples TRDV2 to TRDJ3, with 7 bases matching TRDD3. CDR1 is GEAIGNYY, CDR2 EKD, per germline. CDR3 length: 19 residues. J lost 0 bases, V lost 0 bases, and 7 bases had no gene match.

The rearrangement joins TRDV2 to TRDJ3, with a possible D match to TRDD3 (5 bases). The length of the CDR3 is 17 residues. Trimming shortened V by 8 bases and J by 0 bases, and 16 bases separated the two germline ends. The germline gives CDR1 GEAIGNYY, CDR2 EKD. This chain's CDR3 is CAYFRGPSSWDTRQMFF. In DNA, the CDR3 is TGTGCCTATTTCCGGGGGCCGAGCTCCTGGGACACCCGACAGATGTTTTTC.

At least ten counts were recorded for this clone. Other DNA sequences in the same sample also yield this CDR3. The rearrangement links TRDV2 to TRDJ3; 7 bases match TRDD3. In germline, CDR1 is GEAIGNYY, CDR2 EKD. The CDR3 is made up of 17 amino acids. J gave up 4 bases and V 0 bases, and 5 bases lay outside the gene matches. CDR3 residues: CACDTVLGTWDTRQMFF. The CDR3 bases are TGTGCCTGTGACACCGTACTGGGGACATGGGACACCCGACAGATGTTTTTC.

Notes on this clone: The database protein in TCRdb disagrees with the DNA translation at residue 10; the sequence shown here was translated from the DNA. The chain recombines TRDV2 with TRDJ3, with 9 bases identical to TRDD3. Trimming at V came to 4 bases and at J to 0 bases, leaving 9 bases not matched to a gene. The CDR3 length is 19 residues. In germline, CDR1 is GEAIGNYY, CDR2 EKD. CDR3 protein: CACEPVLGDLSWDTRQMFF. CDR3 bases: TGTGCCTGTGAACCCGTACTGGGGGACCTCTCCTGGGACACCCGACAGATGTTTTTC.

On this clone itself: A much larger clonotype is one base distant, so this may be a read error. Other DNA sequences of this sample code for an identical CDR3. This rearrangement joins TRDV2 to TRDJ1; 9 bases agree with TRDD3. The length of the CDR3 is 14 residues. Germline loops: CDR1 GEAIGNYY, CDR2 EKD. The CDR3 is CACDTWGMADKLIF. The CDR3 coding sequence is TGTGCCTGCGACACCTGGGGGATGGCCGATAAACTCATCTTT.

This clone was counted between two and nine times. The genes are TRDV2 and TRDJ3; D is undetermined. Germline loops: CDR1 GEAIGNYY, CDR2 EKD. The CDR3 is 16 amino acids. With 3 bases removed from V and 0 bases from J, the gap between germline ends came to 8 bases. The CDR3 region is CACDWVGSWDTRQMFF. DNA of the CDR3: TGTGCCTGTGACTGGGTAGGCTCCTGGGACACCCGACAGATGTTTTTC.

J is TRDJ3 and V is TRDV2; no reliable D call. Trimming removed 1 base from V and 0 bases from J, with 9 bases in between. This CDR3 is 17 amino acids long. The germline V gene encodes CDR1 GEAIGNYY and CDR2 EKD. The CDR3 DNA sequence: TGTGCCTGTGACACTGTTGGTGTCTCCTGGGACACCCGACAGATGTTTTTC. This gives the protein CACDTVGVSWDTRQMFF.

This clone was counted between two and nine times. The rearrangement links TRDV2 to TRDJ3, with a tentative D call TRDD3 (6 bases). Germline CDR1 GEAIGNYY, CDR2 EKD. The CDR3 sequence is 18 residues long. The V gene lost 3 bases and the J gene lost 0 bases, with 14 bases spanning the gap. Here the CDR3 reads CACDLLGQSSWDTRQMFF. The DNA of the CDR3 is TGTGCCTGTGACCTACTGGGCCAGAGCTCCTGGGACACCCGACAGATGTTTTTC.

This rearrangement joins TRDV2 to TRDJ3; 10 nucleotides match TRDD3. The CDR3 runs 20 residues. Trimming cost V 0 bases and J 20 bases; bases outside gene matches: 27. CDR1 is GEAIGNYY and CDR2 is EKD in the germline V gene. CDR3 region: CACDTVGGYASSWDTRQLFF. The CDR3 coding sequence is TGTGCCTGTGACACCGTCGGGGGATACGCGAGCTCCTGGGACACCCGCCAGTTGTTTTTC.

In this sample, this clone is medium-sized. This sequence joins TRDV2 and TRDJ1, with TRDD3 identical over 10 bases. Losses at the gene ends were 1 base for V and 0 bases for J; bases not matched to a gene: 7. Per germline, CDR1 GEAIGNYY and CDR2 EKD. There are 17 residues in the CDR3. This chain's CDR3 is CACDTLLGDSNTDKLIF. DNA for the CDR3: TGTGCCTGTGACACACTACTGGGGGATTCAAACACCGATAAACTCATCTTT.

As concerns this clone: This sequence is one base from a far larger clone and is likely a read error. Other DNA sequences in this specimen translate into the identical CDR3. V usage is TRDV2 and J usage is TRDJ2; the match to TRDD3 covers 9 bases. This CDR3 is built from 15 residues. Germline V gene data show CDR1 as GEAIGNYY and CDR2 as EKD. V lost 3 bases to trimming and J lost 1 base; unmatched junction nucleotides: 2. The CDR3 DNA reads TGTGCCTGTGACTTACTGGGGGATTTGACAGCACAACTCTTCTTT. Its protein is CACDLLGDLTAQLFF.

The table lists this clone with a few counts. This rearrangement joins TRDV2 to TRDJ3, with 11 positions matching TRDD3. V trimming: 3 bases; J trimming: 0 bases; junction bases outside the gene matches: 21. The CDR3 runs 24 residues. The V gene's germline CDR1 is GEAIGNYY and CDR2 EKD. This chain's CDR3 is CACDSLEGLGDKPQTSWDTRQMFF. The CDR3 DNA follows: TGTGCCTGTGACTCCCTGGAAGGACTGGGGGATAAACCCCAAACCTCCTGGGACACCCGACAGATGTTTTTC.

This clone was detected many times. The J gene is TRDJ3, the V gene TRDV2; 9 bases align to TRDD3. CDR3 size: 21 residues. V dropped 0 bases and J dropped 0; count of bases not matched to a gene: 11. Germline V lookup: CDR1 GEAIGNYY, CDR2 EKD. CDR3 in amino acids: CACDTVVLGENPSWDTRQMFF. The CDR3 bases are TGTGCCTGTGACACCGTTGTACTGGGGGAAAACCCCTCCTGGGACACCCGACAGATGTTTTTC.

On this clone itself: At one end, the junction sequence differs from germline, possibly due to a read error. Within the sample, other DNA sequences also encode this same CDR3. This rearrangement joins TRDV2 to TRDJ3, with 7 nucleotides matching TRDD3. The CDR3 loop spans 18 amino acids. CDR1 is GEAIGNYY, CDR2 EKD, per germline. The CDR3 loop reads CACDLLGTYSWDTRQMFF. CDR3 in DNA: TGTGCCTGTGACCTACTGGGGACATATTCCTGGGACACCCGGCAGATGTTTTTC.

This clone was recorded at least ten times. The chain uses TRDV2 and TRDJ3, with D possibly matching TRDD3 (6 bases). V was clipped by 0 bases and J by 1 base, with 15 bases between them. Per the germline V gene, CDR1 is GEAIGNYY and CDR2 is EKD. The CDR3 is made up of 19 amino acids. CDR3 sequence (DNA): TGTGCCTGTGACACCTGGGGGTCAGACACTTCCTGGGACACCCGACAGATGTTTTTC. Residues: CACDTWGSDTSWDTRQMFF.

This rearrangement joins TRDV2 to TRDJ3, with TRDD3 identical over 12 bases. The CDR3 extends over 22 amino acids. Per germline, CDR1 GEAIGNYY and CDR2 EKD. Unmatched junction bases numbered 14, after V lost 3 bases and J lost 0 bases. The CDR3 region is CACDSLLGDTGSSSWDTRQMFF. The CDR3, as DNA: TGTGCCTGTGACTCTCTACTGGGGGATACAGGATCAAGCTCCTGGGACACCCGACAGATGTTTTTC.

A word on this clone: The junction departs from the called germline gene at one end, perhaps through a read error. The chain has TRDV2 and TRDJ3; 12 bases map to TRDD3. The germline V gene encodes CDR1 GEAIGNYY and CDR2 EKD. The CDR3 is 17 amino acids. CDR3 sequence reads: CASDSLGDTRDTRQMFF. CDR3 bases: TGTGCCAGTGACTCACTGGGGGATACCCGGGACACCCGACAGATGTTTTTC.

This clone was seen a few times. V usage is TRDV2 and J usage is TRDJ3; 11 nucleotides line up with TRDD3. V lost 0 bases to trimming and J lost 0 bases; unmatched junction nucleotides: 6. The CDR3 has 20 amino acids. The V gene's germline CDR1 is GEAIGNYY and CDR2 EKD. The CDR3: CACDTVGDTLRSWDTRQMFF. DNA for the CDR3: TGTGCCTGTGACACCGTGGGGGATACGCTTCGCTCCTGGGACACCCGACAGATGTTTTTC.

This clone was observed at least ten times. The same CDR3 can be traced to other DNA sequences in this sample. The chain has TRDV2 and TRDJ3; D perhaps matches TRDD3 (6 bases). Trimming removed 1 base from V and 0 bases from J, with 12 bases in between. This CDR3 contains 18 residues. Germline CDR1 and CDR2: GEAIGNYY and EKD. The CDR3 here is CACDTVGGSSWDTRQMFF. CDR3 in DNA: TGTGCCTGTGACACGGTGGGGGGCAGCTCCTGGGACACCCGACAGATGTTTTTC.

This clone was picked up a small number of times. In the same sample, other DNA sequences code for this CDR3. This chain uses TRDV2 with TRDJ3; possibly TRDD3 for D (6 bases). The V gene's germline CDR1 is GEAIGNYY and CDR2 EKD. The CDR3 is 18 amino acids. V was pared by 0 bases and J by 0 bases, with 11 bases between. The CDR3 bases are TGTGCCTGTGACACCGTGGGGGCACCCTCCTGGGACACCCGACAGATGTTTTTC. It translates to CACDTVGAPSWDTRQMFF.